The 4 T cell receptor beta chains in this list originate from one sample, sequenced in a study of shared clonotypes between healthy human individuals. It was CD45RO-negative cells, positively selected for CCR7, that made up naive CD8 cells, with terminally differentiated effector memory CD45RA+ cells excluded. Sequenced by immunoSEQ multiplex PCR; TCRdb stores in-frame clones only, minus some. The table has about 2.2 million clones, more than 85% seen once. Sequenced: naive CD8+ T cells from PBMCs. The receptors come from a man between 18 and 29 years old in good health. Some clones in this sample may be carry-over from other donors' samples.

This clone was counted between two and nine times. The chain recombines TRBV7-8 with TRBJ1-2; weak D call: TRBD1 (6 bases). This CDR3 region has 15 residues. The V end lost 7 bases, the J end lost 7 bases, and 22 bases lay between the germline ends. Germline V lookup: CDR1 SGHVS, CDR2 FQNEAQ. CDR3 DNA: TGTGCCAGCACCCCCTCGGCGCCGGGGGCAGGTGGCTACACCTTC. Amino acid sequence: CASTPSAPGAGGYTF.

The CDR3 sequence is CASSGQGEAGELFF. CDR3 DNA sequence: TGTGCCAGCAGCGGACAGGGGGAGGCCGGGGAGCTGTTTTTT. The chain employs TRBV9 and TRBJ2-2, with TRBD1 matching 9 bases. Germline values: CDR1 SGDLS, CDR2 YYNGEE. CDR3 length: 14 residues. Trimming removed 3 bases from V and 6 bases from J; junction bases left unmatched: 3. The variable domain in full, completed from reference TRBV9 and TRBJ2-2, reads DSGVTQTPKHLITATGQRVTLRCSPRSGDLSVYWYQQSLDQGLQFLIQYYNGEERAKGNILERFSAQQFPDLHSELNLSSLELGDSALYFCASSGQGEAGELFFGEGSRLTVL.

This CDR3 reads CASSLEGVREQFF. The CDR3, as DNA: TGTGCCAGCAGCTTAGAGGGGGTTCGCGAGCAGTTCTTC. J is TRBJ2-1 and V is TRBV7-9, with a possible D match to TRBD1 (6 bases). V lost 1 base and J lost 10, with 11 bases in between. CDR3 length equals 13 residues. CDR1 SEHNR and CDR2 FQNEAQ come from the germline V gene (reference sequence). The variable domain in full, with the rest retrieved from reference TRBV7-9 and TRBJ2-1, is DTGVSQNPRHKITKRGQNVTFRCDPISEHNRLYWYRQTLGQGPEFLTYFQNEAQLEKSRLLSDRFSAERPKGSFSTLEIQRTEQGDSAMYLCASSLEGVREQFFGPGTRLTVL.

This sequence joins TRBV6-4 and TRBJ2-2, with D uncertain. Per germline, CDR1 MRHNA and CDR2 SNTAGT. The CDR3 runs to 11 residues. V was pared by 8 bases and J by 7 bases, with 8 bases between. CDR3 loop: CASSFGGELFF. DNA of the CDR3: TGTGCCAGCTCGTTCGGCGGGGAGCTGTTTTTT.